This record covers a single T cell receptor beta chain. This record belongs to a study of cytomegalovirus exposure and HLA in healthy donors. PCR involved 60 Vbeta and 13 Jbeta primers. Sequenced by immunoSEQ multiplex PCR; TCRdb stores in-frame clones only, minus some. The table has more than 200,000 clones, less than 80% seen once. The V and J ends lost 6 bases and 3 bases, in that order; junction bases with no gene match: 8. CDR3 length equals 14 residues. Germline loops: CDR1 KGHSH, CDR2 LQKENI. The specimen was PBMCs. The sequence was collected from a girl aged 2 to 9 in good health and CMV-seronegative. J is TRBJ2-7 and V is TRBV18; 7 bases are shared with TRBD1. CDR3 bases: TGTGCCAGCTCTCCGGCGGCAGGGGGCTACGAGCAGTACTTC. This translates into CASSPAAGGYEQYF. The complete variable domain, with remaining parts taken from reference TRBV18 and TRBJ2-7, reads NAGVMQNPRHLVRRRGQEARLRCSPMKGHSHVYWYRQLPEEGLKFMVYLQKENIIDESGMPKERFSAEFPKEGPSILRIQQVVRGDSAAYFCASSPAAGGYEQYFGPGTRLTVT.